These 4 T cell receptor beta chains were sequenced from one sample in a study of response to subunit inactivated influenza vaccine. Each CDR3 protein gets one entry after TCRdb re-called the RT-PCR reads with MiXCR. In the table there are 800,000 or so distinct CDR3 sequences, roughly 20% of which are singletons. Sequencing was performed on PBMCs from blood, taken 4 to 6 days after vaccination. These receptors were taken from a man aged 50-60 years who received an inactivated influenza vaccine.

The CDR3 sequence: CASSLGQGWTEAFF. The DNA of the CDR3 is TGTGCCAGCAGCTTAGGACAGGGGTGGACTGAAGCTTTCTTT. The chain employs TRBV7-8 and TRBJ1-1; TRBD1 matches at 8 bases. V lost 1 base and J lost 5; bases outside the gene matches: 3. Germline values: CDR1 SGHVS, CDR2 FQNEAQ. The CDR3 is 14 amino acids.

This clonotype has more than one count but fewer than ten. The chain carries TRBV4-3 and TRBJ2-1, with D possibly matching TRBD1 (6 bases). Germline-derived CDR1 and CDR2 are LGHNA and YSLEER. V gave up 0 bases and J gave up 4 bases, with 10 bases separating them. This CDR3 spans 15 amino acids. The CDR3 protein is CASSQETGPYNEQFF. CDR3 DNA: TGCGCCAGCAGCCAAGAAACAGGGCCTTACAATGAGCAGTTCTTC.

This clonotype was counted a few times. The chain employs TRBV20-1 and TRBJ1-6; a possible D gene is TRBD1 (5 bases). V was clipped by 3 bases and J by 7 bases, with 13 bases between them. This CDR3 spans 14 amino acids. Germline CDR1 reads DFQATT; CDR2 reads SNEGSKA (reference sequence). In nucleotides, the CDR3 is TGCAGTGCTAGGAGCCAGGGCCCGAATTCACCCCTCCACTTT. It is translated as CSARSQGPNSPLHF.

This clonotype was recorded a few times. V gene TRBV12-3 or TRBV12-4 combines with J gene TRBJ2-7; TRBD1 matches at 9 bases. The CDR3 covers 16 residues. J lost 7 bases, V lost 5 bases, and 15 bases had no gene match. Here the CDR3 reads CASSPPGQGLPWEQYF. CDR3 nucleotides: TGTGCCAGCAGTCCTCCCGGACAGGGGCTCCCATGGGAGCAGTACTTC.